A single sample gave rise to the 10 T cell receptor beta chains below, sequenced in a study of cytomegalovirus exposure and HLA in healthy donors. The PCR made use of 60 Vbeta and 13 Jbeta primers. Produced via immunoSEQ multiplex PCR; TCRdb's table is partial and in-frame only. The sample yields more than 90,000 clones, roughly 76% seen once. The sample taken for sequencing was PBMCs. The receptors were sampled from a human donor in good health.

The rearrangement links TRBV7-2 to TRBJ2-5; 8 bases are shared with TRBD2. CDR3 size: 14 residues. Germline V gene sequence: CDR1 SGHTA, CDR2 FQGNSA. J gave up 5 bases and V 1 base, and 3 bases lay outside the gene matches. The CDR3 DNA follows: TGTGCCAGCAGCTTAGTAGGACTAGCTGAGACCCAGTACTTC. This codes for CASSLVGLAETQYF.

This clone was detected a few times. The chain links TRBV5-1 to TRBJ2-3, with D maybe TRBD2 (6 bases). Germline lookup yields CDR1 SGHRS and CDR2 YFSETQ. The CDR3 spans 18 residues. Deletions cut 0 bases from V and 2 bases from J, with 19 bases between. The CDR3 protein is CASSLVVVLSGATDTQYF. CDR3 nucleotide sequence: TGCGCCAGCAGCTTGGTTGTCGTGCTGTCGGGAGCCACAGATACGCAGTATTTT. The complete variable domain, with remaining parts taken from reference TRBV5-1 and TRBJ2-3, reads KAGVTQTPRYLIKTRGQQVTLSCSPISGHRSVSWYQQTPGQGLQFLFEYFSETQRNKGNFPGRFSGRQFSNSRSEMNVSTLELGDSALYLCASSLVVVLSGATDTQYFGPGTRLTVL.

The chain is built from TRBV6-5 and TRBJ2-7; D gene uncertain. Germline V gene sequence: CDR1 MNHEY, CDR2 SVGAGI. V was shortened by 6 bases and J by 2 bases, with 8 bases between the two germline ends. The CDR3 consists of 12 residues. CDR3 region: CASRSVAYEQYF. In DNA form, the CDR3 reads TGTGCCAGCAGGTCGGTCGCCTACGAGCAGTACTTC.

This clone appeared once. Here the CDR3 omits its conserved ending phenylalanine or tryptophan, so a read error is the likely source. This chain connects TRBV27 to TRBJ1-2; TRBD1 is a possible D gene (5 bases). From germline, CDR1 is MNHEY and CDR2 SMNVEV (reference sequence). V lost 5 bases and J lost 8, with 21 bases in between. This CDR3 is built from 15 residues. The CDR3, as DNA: TGTGCCAGCAGTGAACACCCAACAGGACGGGTAGGCTACACCTCC. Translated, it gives CASSEHPTGRVGYTS.

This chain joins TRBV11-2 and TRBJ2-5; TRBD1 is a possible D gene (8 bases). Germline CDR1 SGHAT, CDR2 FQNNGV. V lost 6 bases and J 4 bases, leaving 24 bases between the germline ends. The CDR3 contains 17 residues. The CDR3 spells CASRTLRHRGGSETQYF. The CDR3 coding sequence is TGTGCCAGCAGGACGTTACGGCACAGGGGGGGCTCAGAGACCCAGTACTTC.

The DNA of the CDR3 is TGTGCCTGGGGACAGGGTTACGAGCAGTACTTC. This translates into CAWGQGYEQYF. The V gene is TRBV30, the J gene TRBJ2-7, with TRBD1 identical over 8 bases. This CDR3 has 11 residues. Germline V lookup: CDR1 GTSNPN, CDR2 SVGIG (reference sequence). The V segment lost 5 bases and the J segment 4 bases; nucleotides outside the gene matches: 1.

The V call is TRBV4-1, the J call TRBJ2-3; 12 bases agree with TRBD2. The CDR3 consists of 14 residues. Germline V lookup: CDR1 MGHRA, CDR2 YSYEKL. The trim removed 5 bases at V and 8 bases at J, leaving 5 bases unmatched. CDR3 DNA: TGCGCCAGCAGCTCCAGACTAGCGGGAGCTACGCAGTATTTT. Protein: CASSSRLAGATQYF.

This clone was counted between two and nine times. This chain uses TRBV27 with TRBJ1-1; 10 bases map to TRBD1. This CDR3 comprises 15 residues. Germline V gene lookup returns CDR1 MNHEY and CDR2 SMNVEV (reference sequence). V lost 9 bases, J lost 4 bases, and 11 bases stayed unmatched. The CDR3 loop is CASSDRGLGGTEAFF. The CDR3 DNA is TGTGCCAGTTCAGACAGGGGGCTTGGTGGCACTGAAGCTTTCTTT.

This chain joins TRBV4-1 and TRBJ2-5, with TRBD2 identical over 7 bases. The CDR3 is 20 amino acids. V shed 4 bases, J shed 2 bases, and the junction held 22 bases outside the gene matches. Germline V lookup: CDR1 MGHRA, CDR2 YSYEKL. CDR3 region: CASSPVGGSGAKGEQETQYF. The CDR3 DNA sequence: TGCGCCAGCAGCCCGGTCGGCGGGAGCGGAGCGAAAGGGGAACAAGAGACCCAGTACTTC.

The CDR3 region is CASRSQKILSREQYF. CDR3 DNA: TGTGCCAGCAGATCTCAAAAAATCCTAAGTCGTGAGCAGTACTTC. The chain combines TRBV2 with TRBJ2-7, with D uncertain. V lost 6 bases, J lost 7 bases, and 22 bases lay in between. The CDR3 length is 15 residues. Germline CDR1 is SNHLY and CDR2 is FYNNEI.